These 15 T cell receptor beta chains were sequenced from one sample in a study of control samples from healthy donors and cancer patients. TCRdb's table, derived via immunoSEQ multiplex PCR, lists solely in-frame clones and lacks some. The sample lists about 59,000 clones; around 87% were seen once. Input material: PBMCs. The receptors here all came from a woman between 55 and 75 years old with lung cancer.

The chain combines TRBV19 with TRBJ2-7; tentatively, D is TRBD1 or TRBD2 (5 bases each). From germline, CDR1 is LNHDA and CDR2 SQIVND (reference sequence). V was pared by 5 bases and J by 3 bases, with 11 bases between. The CDR3 length is 13 residues. In DNA, the CDR3 is TGTGCCAGTAGTGGGACCAGAGGCTACGAGCAGTACTTC. This translates into CASSGTRGYEQYF.

The rearrangement joins TRBV7-2 to TRBJ2-3, with TRBD2 identical over 12 bases. Germline loops: CDR1 SGHTA, CDR2 FQGNSA. This CDR3 region has 16 residues. J gave up 2 bases and V 5 bases, and 5 bases lay outside the gene matches. The CDR3 loop reads CASSDGTSGPTDTQYF. In DNA form, the CDR3 reads TGTGCCAGCAGCGACGGGACTAGCGGGCCCACAGATACGCAGTATTTT.

The chain links TRBV30 to TRBJ2-2, with 8 nucleotides matching TRBD1. With V trimmed by 0 bases and J by 5 bases, 11 bases remained unmatched. Germline V gene sequence: CDR1 GTSNPN, CDR2 SVGIG (reference sequence). The CDR3 consists of 17 residues. The CDR3 DNA is TGTGCCTGGAGTGTAATGGCAGGACAGGGAGATACCGGGGAGCTGTTTTTT. Translation gives CAWSVMAGQGDTGELFF.

J is TRBJ1-1 and V is TRBV19; D gene ambiguous. The length of the CDR3 is 15 residues. Trimming shortened V by 4 bases and J by 6 bases, and 18 bases separated the two germline ends. Germline V CDR1 and CDR2: LNHDA, SQIVND (reference sequence). The CDR3 sequence: CASSKWEQLPPEAFF. The CDR3 nucleotides are TGTGCCAGTAGTAAGTGGGAACAGCTTCCTCCTGAAGCTTTCTTT.

The chain has TRBV2 and TRBJ1-6; D possibly corresponds to TRBD1 (5 bases). Deletions cut 0 bases from V and 10 bases from J, with 10 bases between. The CDR3 spans 14 residues. The germline V gene encodes CDR1 SNHLY and CDR2 FYNNEI. This CDR3 is CASSEAGVRSPLHF. CDR3 nucleotide sequence: TGTGCCAGCAGTGAAGCAGGGGTTAGATCACCCCTCCACTTT.

This sequence joins TRBV4-2 and TRBJ1-6; weak D call: TRBD1 (5 bases). Germline CDR1 and CDR2: LGHNA and YNFKEQ. The CDR3 is made up of 18 amino acids. The V and J ends lost 0 bases and 0 bases respectively, with 12 bases between them. Here the CDR3 DNA reads TGTGCCAGCAGCCAAGAGGGACCGGGGAGCTCCTATAATTCACCCCTCCACTTT. It encodes CASSQEGPGSSYNSPLHF.

The chain uses TRBV19 and TRBJ2-5, with a possible D match to TRBD2 (6 bases). The length of the CDR3 is 15 residues. The germline CDR1 and CDR2 sequences are LNHDA and SQIVND (reference sequence). V was shortened by 3 bases and J by 2 bases, with 13 bases between the two germline ends. CDR3 loop: CASSIGRGPQETQYF. CDR3 bases: TGTGCCAGTAGTATCGGGCGGGGACCGCAAGAGACCCAGTACTTC.

This chain links TRBV7-3 with TRBJ2-1; 7 nucleotides agree with TRBD2. The CDR3 consists of 17 residues. The J segment lost 5 bases and the V segment lost 5 bases, leaving 15 bases of the junction unmatched. The germline CDR1 and CDR2 sequences are SGHTA and FQGTGA. CDR3 loop: CASSPLREGRNHNEQFF. For the CDR3, the DNA is TGTGCCAGCAGCCCCCTGAGGGAGGGCCGTAACCACAATGAGCAGTTCTTC.

The rearrangement links TRBV19 to TRBJ2-7, with 7 nucleotides matching TRBD1. The germline gives CDR1 LNHDA, CDR2 SQIVND (reference sequence). The CDR3 loop spans 16 amino acids. The trim removed 5 bases at V and 0 bases at J, leaving 10 bases unmatched. The CDR3 DNA is TGTGCCAGTAGTGAGTATACAGGGGCCAGCTCCTACGAGCAGTACTTC. Translated, it gives CASSEYTGASSYEQYF.

The chain has TRBV19 and TRBJ2-7; 7 bases agree with TRBD1. This CDR3 comprises 16 residues. Looked up from germline, CDR1 is LNHDA and CDR2 is SQIVND (reference sequence). The V segment lost 5 bases and the J segment 2 bases; nucleotides outside the gene matches: 12. The CDR3 is CASSAHPTGTAYEQYF. CDR3 sequence (DNA): TGTGCCAGTAGTGCCCATCCGACAGGGACCGCCTACGAGCAGTACTTC. The full variable domain, in which reference TRBV19 and TRBJ2-7 provide the parts outside the CDR3, is DGGITQSPKYLFRKEGQNVTLSCEQNLNHDAMYWYRQDPGQGLRLIYYSQIVNDFQKGDIAEGYSVSREKKESFPLTVTSAQKNPTAFYLCASSAHPTGTAYEQYFGPGTRLTVT.

On this clone itself: The same CDR3 arises from other DNA sequences in this sample as well. V gene TRBV6-5 combines with J gene TRBJ2-7, with a possible D match to TRBD1 (7 bases). Germline V gene lookup returns CDR1 MNHEY and CDR2 SVGAGI. The length of the CDR3 is 14 residues. Trimming cost V 5 bases and J 4 bases, with 15 bases left between them. The CDR3 here is CASSRQGGSYEQYF. The CDR3 DNA reads as TGTGCCAGCAGTCGCCAGGGGGGTTCGTACGAGCAGTACTTC.

The V call is TRBV5-1, the J call TRBJ2-7; unclear D gene. This CDR3 contains 14 residues. From germline, CDR1 is SGHRS and CDR2 YFSETQ. Trimming stripped 0 bases from V and 2 bases from J, with 9 bases between. The CDR3 coding sequence is TGCGCCAGCAGCTTGGGGGCAATGACCTACGAGCAGTACTTC. It is translated as CASSLGAMTYEQYF.

The V and J genes are TRBV5-4 and TRBJ1-2, with D unclear. The germline V gene encodes CDR1 SGHNT and CDR2 YYREEE (reference sequence). The V and J ends lost 3 bases and 0 bases respectively, with 15 bases between them. The CDR3 length is 16 residues. CDR3 region: CASSSDIGRTNYGYTF. The CDR3 nucleotides read TGTGCCAGCAGCTCTGATATAGGGAGGACTAACTATGGCTACACCTTC.

CDR3 sequence: CASSPFGPTVSGANVLTF. The CDR3 bases are TGTGCCAGCTCACCATTCGGGCCGACGGTCTCTGGGGCCAACGTCCTGACTTTC. The V gene is TRBV18, the J gene TRBJ2-6; D is uncertain. CDR1 and CDR2 (germline): KGHSH, LQKENI. Trimming stripped 2 bases from V and 0 bases from J, with 14 bases between. This CDR3 comprises 18 residues.

Within the sample, this clone is medium-sized. The rearrangement links TRBV28 to TRBJ1-2; D may be TRBD1 (6 bases). V lost 6 bases and J 1 base, leaving 9 bases between the germline ends. Germline CDR1 is MDHEN and CDR2 is SYDVKM. The CDR3 has 13 amino acids. The CDR3 region has the DNA TGTGCCAGCAGACCACAGGGTAACTATGGCTACACCTTC. Amino acids: CASRPQGNYGYTF.